The clone carrying this T cell receptor beta chain was detected only a few times. Original data processing: The assay estimated nucleated cells by amplifying reference gene primers. Profiling relied on immunoSEQ multiplex PCR, and the TCRdb table lists in-frame clones only, not all of them. Clone size and the V and J calls come from that table; the DNA yielded D and trimming. In the table there are 150,000 to 200,000 clones, 85% of which are singletons. This record belongs to a study of blood T cell repertoires in COVID-19. Study information: COVID-19 samples collected from the United States, Italy and Spain covered acute and convalescent phases. In each case, the material was cDNA or gDNA derived from T cells, B-cell-depleted T cells, or PBMCs.

V lost 4 bases and J lost 1, with 15 bases in between. Germline V gives CDR1 SGDLS, CDR2 YYNGEE. The CDR3 is 15 amino acids. The sequenced sample consisted of peripheral blood. The chain is built from TRBV9 and TRBJ2-7; D may be TRBD2 (6 bases). This clonotype was sampled from a human donor with acute or convalescent COVID-19. The donor label of this sample is uncertain. As DNA, the CDR3 is TGTGCCAGCAGCCAAAACCCGGGGGAGTCCTACGAGCAGTACTTC. Encoded protein: CASSQNPGESYEQYF.